This TCR beta chain was observed in a study of vaccination and CD4 T cells after COVID-19. As concerns this clonotype: What it recognizes is unknown.

As to treatment: approximately 11-day PBMC culture with coronavirus spike peptide pools or control peptides (ViraFEST assay). CD4+ T cells that had been cultured provided DNA sequenced with the Oncomine TCR Beta short-read assay. TCRdb re-derived calls from the PCR reads in MiXCR, one entry per CDR3 protein. The sample records under 25,000 distinct CDR3 sequences, about 52% being singletons. V was trimmed by 0 bases and J by 4 bases, leaving 7 bases between them. This CDR3 is built from 14 residues. Germline CDR1 SGHRS, CDR2 YFSETQ. Study-level findings and limits: For convalescent patients, 304 of the 307 vaccine-specific clones analyzed were classified as spike mono-reactive.

This sequence originates from a human donor who had recovered from COVID-19. The genes are TRBV5-1 and TRBJ2-2; the D is unclear. The sequenced sample was CD4+ T cells from blood, cultured in vitro. The CDR3 is CASSLDPGTGELFF. The CDR3 DNA reads as TGCGCCAGCAGCTTGGACCCTGGCACCGGGGAGCTGTTTTTT.